This TCR beta chain derives from a study of CD8 T cells in ankylosing spondylitis. TCRdb re-analysed the 5' RACE reads in MiXCR, keeping a single row per CDR3 protein. Of some 140,000 distinct CDR3 sequences in the sample, around 7.9% were seen once. This clonotype was found many times. The CDR3 runs 17 residues. CDR1 SGHTA and CDR2 FQGNSA come from the germline V gene. The ends were cut back, 2 bases at V and 4 bases at J, with 20 bases in the middle. The sequence derives from a female donor with ankylosing spondylitis or in good health (not recorded which). The sample comprised blood, either unsorted or a sorted T cell fraction (not recorded which). The genes are TRBV7-2 and TRBJ1-2; D may be TRBD1 (5 bases). The DNA for the CDR3 is TGTGCCAGCAGCTTATCCCCACAGGTCGGGGCCAGCTATGGCTACACCTTC. This codes for CASSLSPQVGASYGYTF.